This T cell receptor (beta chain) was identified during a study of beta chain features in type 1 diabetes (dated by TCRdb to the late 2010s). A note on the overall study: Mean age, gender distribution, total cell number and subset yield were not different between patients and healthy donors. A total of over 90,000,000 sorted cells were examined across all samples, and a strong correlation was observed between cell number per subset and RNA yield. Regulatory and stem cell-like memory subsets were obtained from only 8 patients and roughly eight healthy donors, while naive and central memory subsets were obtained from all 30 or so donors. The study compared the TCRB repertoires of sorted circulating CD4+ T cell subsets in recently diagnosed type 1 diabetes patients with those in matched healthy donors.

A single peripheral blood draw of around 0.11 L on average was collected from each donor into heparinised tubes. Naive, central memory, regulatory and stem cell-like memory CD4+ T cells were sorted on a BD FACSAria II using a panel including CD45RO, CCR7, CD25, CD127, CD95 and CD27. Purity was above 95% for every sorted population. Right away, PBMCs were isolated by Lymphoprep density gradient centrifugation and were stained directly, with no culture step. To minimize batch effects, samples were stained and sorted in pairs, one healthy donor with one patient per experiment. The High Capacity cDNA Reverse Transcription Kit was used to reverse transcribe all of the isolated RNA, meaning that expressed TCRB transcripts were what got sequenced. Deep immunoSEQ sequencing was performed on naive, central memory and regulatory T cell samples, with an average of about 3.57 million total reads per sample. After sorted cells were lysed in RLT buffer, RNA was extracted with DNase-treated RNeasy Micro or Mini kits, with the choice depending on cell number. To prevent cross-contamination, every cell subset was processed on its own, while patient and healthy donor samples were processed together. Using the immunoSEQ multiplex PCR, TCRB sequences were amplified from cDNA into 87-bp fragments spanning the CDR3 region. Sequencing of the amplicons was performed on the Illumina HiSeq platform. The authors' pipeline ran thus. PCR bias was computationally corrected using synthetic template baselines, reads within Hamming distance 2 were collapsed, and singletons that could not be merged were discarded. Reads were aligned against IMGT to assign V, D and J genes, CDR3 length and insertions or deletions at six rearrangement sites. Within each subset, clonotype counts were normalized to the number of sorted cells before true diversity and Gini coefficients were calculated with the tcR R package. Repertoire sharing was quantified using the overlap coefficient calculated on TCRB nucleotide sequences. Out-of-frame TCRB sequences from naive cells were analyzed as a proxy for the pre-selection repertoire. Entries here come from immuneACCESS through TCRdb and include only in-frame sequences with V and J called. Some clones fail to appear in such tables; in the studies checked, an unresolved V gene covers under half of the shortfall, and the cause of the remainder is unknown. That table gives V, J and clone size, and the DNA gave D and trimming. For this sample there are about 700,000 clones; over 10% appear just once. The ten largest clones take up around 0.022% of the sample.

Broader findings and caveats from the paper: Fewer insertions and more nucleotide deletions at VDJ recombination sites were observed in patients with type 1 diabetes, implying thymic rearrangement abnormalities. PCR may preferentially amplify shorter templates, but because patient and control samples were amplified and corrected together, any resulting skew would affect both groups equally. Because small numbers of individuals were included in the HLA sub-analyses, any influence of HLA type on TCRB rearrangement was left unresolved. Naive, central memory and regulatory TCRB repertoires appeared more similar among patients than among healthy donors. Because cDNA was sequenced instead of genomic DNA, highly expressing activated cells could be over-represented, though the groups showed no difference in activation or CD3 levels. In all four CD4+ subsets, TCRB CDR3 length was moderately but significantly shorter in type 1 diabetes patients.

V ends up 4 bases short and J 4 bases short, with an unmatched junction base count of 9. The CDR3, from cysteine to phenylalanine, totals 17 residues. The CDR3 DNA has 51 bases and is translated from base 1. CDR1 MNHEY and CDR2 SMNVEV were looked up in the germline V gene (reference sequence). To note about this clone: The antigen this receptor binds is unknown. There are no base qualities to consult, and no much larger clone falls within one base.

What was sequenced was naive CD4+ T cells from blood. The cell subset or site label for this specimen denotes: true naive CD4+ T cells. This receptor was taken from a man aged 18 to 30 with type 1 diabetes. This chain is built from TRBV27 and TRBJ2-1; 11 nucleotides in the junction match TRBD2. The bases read TGTGCCAGCAGTTCCAGATGGACTAGCGGGCTTTACAATGAGCAGTTCTTC. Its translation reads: CASSSRWTSGLYNEQFF.